Sequencing of this T cell receptor beta chain was carried out in a study of cytomegalovirus exposure and HLA in healthy donors (dated by TCRdb to about 2017). General notes on the study: An earlier analysis of about 560 of the donors reported about 260 Gb of sequence data and 95 million to 140 million unique TCR beta sequences obtained from about 180 million T cells. The study profiled the T cell repertoires of 666 subjects by immunosequencing and related them to cytomegalovirus serostatus. Along with the roughly 610-subject first cohort, a separate validation cohort of 120 different subjects was used. Because of strong linkage in the cohort, five DR-DQ haplotypes were treated as single units for association and clustering. Rather than using new phenotypic data, the later analysis identified candidate immune exposures from TCR beta sequences and from how often those sequences occurred across donors. The number of donors typed differed by locus, with about 620-630 for A, B, C, DRB1 and DQB1, 522 for DQA1, 600 to 610 for DPA1, and around 430 for DPB1. The study aimed to test whether cataloging public T cell receptors could reveal signatures of past pathogen exposure. High-throughput TCR immunosequencing, statistical association of individual TCRs with disease status, and machine learning were combined to predict cytomegalovirus infection status. In a later genetic analysis, genome-wide SNP genotypes for about 55% of the roughly 670 donors were used, and that subset was treated as a discovery cohort. Every discovery cohort repertoire had been produced on one sequencing platform. Among the 398 genotyped donors, 75% to 90% belonged to the genetic ancestry cluster associated with self-reported Caucasian donors. To study patterns of TCR occurrence, a later analysis re-analyzed previously published TCR beta repertoires from 700 or so donors and added high-resolution HLA genotyping. Alongside the repertoire data, information on donor age, sex, ethnicity and CMV serostatus was compiled. An earlier analysis of fewer than 750 of the donors used high-throughput TCR beta sequencing to judge whether each TCR beta V gene segment behaved as functional or pseudogenic. An early release covering approximately 600 HLA-typed donors comprised roughly 300 gigabases of sequencing data and about 90 million unique TCR sequences. On average, 235,054 unique TCR beta nucleotide sequences were sequenced per donor among several hundred genotyped donors of the cohort, with 15% to 20% of those sequences being non-productive. HLA typing included class I and class II loci at four-digit resolution. Overall study results and their limits: In vitro tests confirmed that a few of the cytomegalovirus-associated TCR beta chains recognize cytomegalovirus antigens. According to the authors, the approach could potentially be generalized to other disease states and immunological phenotypes. A later analysis found that most CMV-associated TCR beta chains appeared HLA-restricted, with HLA associations seemingly driven largely by CMV exposure. In a later analysis, over 15,000 TCR beta sequences were associated with specific HLA alleles at a false discovery rate of 0.05. A later analysis found that HLA-associated TCR beta chains were more clonally expanded and had lower generation probabilities than equally common non-associated chains. Most TCR sequences were observed very rarely across donors, whereas some public TCRs were present in many individuals. Because some donors lacked HLA typing at each locus, the association tests relied only on the typed subset. A total of 164 TCR beta chains were listed by the study as associated with cytomegalovirus. Because counts were too low, some 16 rarely observed V segments, including chromosome 9 orphons, were excluded from the earlier analysis of several hundred of the donors. Correlated functional status among segregating V segments might be attributable to linkage disequilibrium, but an unknown experimental factor could not be ruled out. In a later analysis, several top co-occurrence clusters were reported to appear linked to parvovirus B19, influenza, CMV and Epstein-Barr virus. A later analysis found that TCR association rates varied across HLA loci, with DRB1 alleles showing the most associated TCRs and HLA-C alleles the fewest. In this cohort, only TCR beta chains were sequenced, and detectable features were limited by the absence of alpha or paired-chain data. V-gene and J-gene trimming of TCR beta chains was associated with a missense DCLRE1C variant in a later genetic analysis, and the association was replicated in an independent cohort. In an earlier analysis of some 500 of the donors, most TCR beta V segments appeared in productive rearrangements about 90% or about 30% of the time, broadly matching IMGT annotations. The only immune exposure information available for the cohort was CMV serostatus. According to a later genetic analysis, donors in an Asian-associated ancestry cluster had fewer N-insertions in productive TCRs than the approximately 650-donor mean. In both the original and validation cohorts, the classifier was reported to diagnose cytomegalovirus status with high specificity and sensitivity. When HLA alleles, especially DR and DQ, strongly co-occurred, TCR associations were difficult to assign to individual alleles. A group of highly shared sequence variants was considered likely to be a technical artifact of the sequencing pipeline. The 87-base-pair reads could not distinguish some IMGT-functional V segments, including TRBV6-2 and TRBV6-3, so those segments were excluded. A further reported finding was that TCR beta sequences accurately predicted the HLA-A and HLA-B alleles for most subjects in the first cohort. Roughly uniform sequencing depth across donors was assumed in presence/absence analyses, although this assumption may not hold.

This clone was seen only a few times. The specificity of this receptor is unknown. Base-call qualities are not available, and no considerably larger clone is one nucleotide away. In total, 500 to 700 healthy bone marrow donors made up the cohort. At the time of sampling, all cohort members were nominally healthy, though unrecorded immune exposures were likely present. The donor was CMV seronegative and belonged to the group of 320 or so seronegative cohort members. Every donor gave a peripheral blood sample, and the peripheral blood mononuclear cells from that sample were used for TCR beta sequencing. Genomic DNA extraction from the blood cell samples was performed with the Qiagen DNeasy Blood Extraction Kit. The germline V gene (reference sequence) supplies CDR1 LNHDA and CDR2 SQIVND. There are 15 amino acids in the CDR3, from cysteine to phenylalanine inclusive. The sequence is cut down to CDR3 DNA, 45 bases in frame from base 1. At the junction V is shortened by 7 bases and J by 7 bases; bases outside the gene matches: 9.

The library came from the immunoSEQ multiplex PCR assay. The multiplex PCR relied on a mix of 60 forward primers for TCR Vbeta segments and 13 reverse primers for TCR Jbeta segments. The CDR3 region of rearranged TCR beta genes was amplified from genomic DNA with a multiplex PCR assay. On the Illumina HiSeq System, the amplified TCR beta libraries were sequenced as 87-base-pair reads. On the authors' methods: In a later analysis, around 80 million unique TCR beta chains were counted across the 666 repertoires, and approximately 11 million of these chains were shared by at least two donors. Raw reads were error-corrected and collapsed into unique sequences with a nearest-neighbor algorithm that merged closely related sequences to remove PCR and sequencing errors. V, D and J gene segments were assigned by aligning CDR3 sequences to IMGT reference sequences. For a sequence to be retained, at least a six-nucleotide match to both a V gene segment and a J gene segment was required. A rearrangement was called productive if the CDR3 had no stop codons and remained in frame with V and J, and every other rearrangement was called non-productive. CDR3 was defined by IMGT convention, running from the second conserved V-encoded cysteine to the conserved J-encoded phenylalanine. In an earlier analysis of more than 550 of the donors, sequences lacking an unambiguous match to a single V gene segment were excluded. In an earlier analysis of 500 to 750 of the donors, V segments were called functional above 56.7% productive rearrangements and were called segregating when the between-donor standard deviation exceeded 5%. To diagnose cytomegalovirus status from the catalog of TCR beta chain sequences, a statistical classification framework was built. In a later analysis, V and J genes were assigned by comparing TCR nucleotide sequences against IMGT/GENE-DB human TR gene sequences. In a later analysis, CDR3 sequences and most-parsimonious VDJ recombination scenarios were assigned using the TCRdist pipeline. In a later analysis, each TCR beta chain was defined by its CDR3 amino acid sequence together with its V-gene family, and reads lacking a unique V-gene family were excluded. A later analysis removed several hundred highly shared, low-generation-probability nucleotide sequences to deal with suspected cross-contamination and a sequencing artifact. For each public chain, a later analysis derived a clonal expansion index from normalized ranks of inferred template counts within each repertoire. A later analysis computed generation probabilities with a VDJ recombination model fitted to out-of-frame rearrangements, and checked the results against IGoR. A later analysis scored TCR-TCR, TCR-HLA and TCR-CMV co-occurrence with hypergeometric tests, applying a repertoire-size bias correction to TCR pairs. False discovery rates were estimated in a later analysis by permuting HLA or CMV assignments 20 times. In a later analysis, co-occurring TCRs were grouped using DBSCAN, and TCRdist sequence similarity was added for clustering within HLA-allele-positive subsets. Co-occurrence clustering excluded repertoires with fewer than 30,000 or more than 120,000 public chains, plus five with anomalous nucleotide sharing. TCRdb's version of the immuneACCESS table is confined to in-frame rearrangements and falls short of the full clone set. An unresolved V gene accounts for under half of the shortfall where checked; the remainder is of unknown origin. V and J calls and clone size are copied from that table; D and trimming were computed from the DNA. The sample yields about 170,000 clones; around 80% were counted once. The ten biggest clones cover less than 1% of the sample.

This sequence originates from a female donor in good health and CMV-seronegative. The chain employs TRBV19 and TRBJ1-5; a stretch of 11 junction bases matches TRBD1. The sample comprised PBMCs. The DNA reads TGTGCCAGTATGGCAGGGACAGGGGGAAAGCAGCCCCAGCATTTT. This is translated as CASMAGTGGKQPQHF.